Listed here is a single T cell receptor beta chain. Membership in each cohort depended on participant-reported clinical history. All recovered Cohort 3 donors got two negative PCRs, got clearance, or saw symptom resolution. The sample is drawn from a study of blood T cell repertoires in COVID-19. Background on the study: Samples representing acute and convalescent COVID-19 were sourced from the United States, Italy and Spain. T cells, B-cell-depleted T cells, or PBMCs supplied cDNA or gDNA.

Data came from immunoSEQ multiplex PCR; TCRdb stores just in-frame clones and leaves some out. Among approximately 320,000 clones, 90% were seen once, and the ten largest hold 2.6%. The TCR originated in a man between 60 and 75 years old who had recovered from COVID-19. Sample: PBMCs or T cells enriched from blood (not recorded which).

CDR3 protein: CASSATTGLDYGYTF. DNA for the CDR3: TGCGCCAGCAGCGCGACGACAGGGTTGGACTATGGCTACACCTTC. The chain combines TRBV5-1 with TRBJ1-2; 7 nucleotides line up with TRBD1. With 4 bases clipped from V and 3 bases from J, the junction kept 9 bases outside the gene matches. In germline, CDR1 is SGHRS, CDR2 YFSETQ. The CDR3 loop spans 15 amino acids.